This T cell receptor beta chain was sequenced in a study of cytomegalovirus exposure and HLA in healthy donors. Study at large: Across 300 to 400 genotyped donors, 65% to 90% landed in the Caucasian-associated ancestry cluster. Study-wide results and limits: Being indistinguishable, some V segments were excluded, TRBV6-2 and TRBV6-3 among them.

PCR amplification relied on 60 Vbeta primers (plus 13 Jbeta primers). Using immunoSEQ multiplex PCR, the repertoire was profiled, and TCRdb retains in-frame clones only, with some absent. The table includes approximately 110,000 clones, approximately 70% detected once. Turning to this clone: Its specificity is unknown. Other DNA sequences from this sample encode an identical CDR3 as well.

The V and J ends lost 4 bases and 3 bases, in that order; junction bases with no gene match: 4. The V gene's germline CDR1 is SGHRS and CDR2 YFSETQ. CDR3 length equals 14 residues. The receptor was derived from a man between 40 and 49 years old in good health and CMV-seropositive. J is TRBJ2-3 and V is TRBV5-1, with 8 bases fitting TRBD1. Sequencing was done on a sample of PBMCs. The CDR3 here is CASSLDRGTDTQYF. Written as DNA, the CDR3 is TGCGCCAGCAGCCTAGACAGGGGAACAGATACGCAGTATTTT.